This T cell receptor (beta chain) emerged from a study of CD4+ T cells in melanoma (dated by TCRdb to 2021 to 2024). Regarding the study in general: The study investigated neoantigen-specific CD4+ T cells in human melanoma.

The receptor library was made with the immunoSEQ multiplex PCR assay. TCRdb took this table from immuneACCESS and kept in-frame rearrangements with V and J called. Such tables lack part of the clones; where checked against another copy, unresolved V genes explain under half of the gap, and the rest is unexplained. The sample table shows about 13,000 clones, and around 80% are seen once. The top ten constitute 15% to 20% of the sample. The donors were people with melanoma. The germline ends are 19 bases apart after V is trimmed by 7 bases and J by 7 bases. CDR1 SNHLY and CDR2 FYNNEI were looked up in the germline V gene. From its cysteine to its phenylalanine, the CDR3 spans 15 amino acids. Only the CDR3 part of the read is kept: 45 bases, read in frame from the first base. With respect to this clone: The specificity of this receptor is unknown. No much larger clone is present one base from it, and per-base qualities are unavailable.

General conclusions and limits of the study: The report described a correlation between neoantigen-specific CD4+ T cells and the function of CD8+ T cells, macrophages and B cells. According to the report, neoantigen-specific CD4+ T cells in melanoma displayed diverse differentiation states.

This receptor was taken from a human donor with melanoma. This chain is built from TRBV2 and TRBJ1-4; there is no confident call for the D gene. Sequencing used cells from a culture (not recorded whether cultured in vitro). The CDR3 in this case is CASKESATPGEKLFF. DNA sequence: TGTGCCAGCAAGGAGAGCGCGACACCTGGTGAAAAACTGTTTTTT. Reference TRBV2 and TRBJ1-4 proteins supply the regions before and after the CDR3; the full variable domain is: EPEVTQTPSHQVTQMGQEVILRCVPISNHLYFYWYRQILGQKVEFLVSFYNNEISEKSEIFDDQFSVERPDGSNFTLKIRSTKLEDSAMYFCASKESATPGEKLFFGSGTQLSVL.